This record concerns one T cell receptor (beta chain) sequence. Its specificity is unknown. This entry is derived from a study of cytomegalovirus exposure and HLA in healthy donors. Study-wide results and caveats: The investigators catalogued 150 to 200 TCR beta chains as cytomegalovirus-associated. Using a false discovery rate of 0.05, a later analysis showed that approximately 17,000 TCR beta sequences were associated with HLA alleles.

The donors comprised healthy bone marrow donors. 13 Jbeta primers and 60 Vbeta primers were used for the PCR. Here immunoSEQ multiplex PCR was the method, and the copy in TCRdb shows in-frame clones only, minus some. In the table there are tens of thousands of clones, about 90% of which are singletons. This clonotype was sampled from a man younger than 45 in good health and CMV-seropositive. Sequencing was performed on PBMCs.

CDR3 protein: CASSFVPGLAGDNEQFF. CDR3 nucleotide sequence: TGTGCCAGCAGCTTCGTCCCGGGACTAGCGGGAGACAATGAGCAGTTCTTC. The chain carries TRBV7-2 and TRBJ2-1; TRBD2 aligns across 14 bases. Trimming cost V 3 bases and J 5 bases; bases outside gene matches: 6. Germline assignment: CDR1 SGHTA and CDR2 FQGNSA. This CDR3 has 17 residues.